Shown below are 19 T cell receptor beta chains from a single sample sequenced in a study of CD8 T cells in Susac syndrome (dated by TCRdb to about 2019). Preparation of the library involved the immunoSEQ multiplex PCR assay. RNA was extracted using the RNeasy kit, and about 0.45 to 1 ug of the RNA was reverse transcribed with random hexamers. TCRdb ran its own pipeline on the public reads, namely fastp trimming at Q25 and MiXCR clone calling, and kept in-frame beta chains. Records with the same CDR3 protein are collapsed into one entry carrying the most frequent genes and DNA. This sample lists about 130,000 distinct CDR3 sequences; about 94% were detected once. Clones ranked in the top ten supply less than 0.25% of the sample. Sequencing was done on a sample of CD8+ T cells from PBMCs. The receptors shown here come from a human donor with Susac syndrome.

The chain employs TRBV4-3 and TRBJ2-5, with D maybe TRBD2 (6 bases). The V gene's germline CDR1 is LGHNA and CDR2 YSLEER. The CDR3 is 17 amino acids. Trimming left V 1 base short and J 5 bases short, with 20 bases between. The CDR3 loop reads CASSQGRYGGALETQYF. Written as DNA, the CDR3 is TGCGCCAGCAGCCAAGGGCGCTACGGGGGAGCATTGGAGACCCAGTACTTC.

DNA for the CDR3: TGTGCCAGCAGTTACTCGTGGAGGGCCACGAACACTGAAGCTTTCTTT. Amino acid sequence: CASSYSWRATNTEAFF. V and J are TRBV6-5 and TRBJ1-1; D not resolved. The germline V gene has CDR1 MNHEY and CDR2 SVGAGI. The CDR3 is 16 residues long. V was clipped by 0 bases and J by 1 base, with 12 bases between them.

The genes are TRBV3-1 and TRBJ2-7; D perhaps matches TRBD2 (5 bases). The CDR3 is 14 residues long. V lost 5 bases and J lost 0, with 11 bases in between. Germline CDR1 is LGHDT and CDR2 is YNNKEL (reference sequence). CDR3 bases: TGTGCCAGCAGCACGGGGAGCGGCTCCTACGAGCAGTACTTC. This codes for CASSTGSGSYEQYF.

The chain recombines TRBV24-1 with TRBJ1-5; no clear D. The germline gives CDR1 KGHDR, CDR2 SFDVKD. V gave up 3 bases and J gave up 9 bases, with 8 bases separating them. This CDR3 comprises 12 residues. Here the CDR3 reads CATSDPGGPQHF. The CDR3 DNA reads as TGTGCCACCAGTGATCCCGGAGGGCCCCAGCATTTT.

The chain links TRBV9 to TRBJ2-2; possibly TRBD1 for D (5 bases). The CDR3 contains 15 residues. The germline V gene encodes CDR1 SGDLS and CDR2 YYNGEE. V lost 3 bases to trimming and J lost 6 bases, with 15 bases between them. The CDR3 spells CASSADKGMAGELFF. DNA for the CDR3: TGTGCCAGCAGCGCGGACAAGGGGATGGCCGGGGAGCTGTTTTTT.

V gene TRBV20-1 combines with J gene TRBJ2-7; 9 bases align to TRBD2. J was trimmed by 3 bases and V by 1 base; bases with no gene match: 1. The CDR3 is 13 residues long. Per germline, CDR1 DFQATT and CDR2 SNEGSKA (reference sequence). CDR3 nucleotides: TGCAGTGCTAGAGGACTAGCGGACTACGAGCAGTACTTC. It specifies CSARGLADYEQYF.

This clonotype was seen a single time. The chain couples TRBV20-1 to TRBJ2-7; no reliable D call. CDR3 size: 13 residues. Germline V gene data show CDR1 as DFQATT and CDR2 as SNEGSKA (reference sequence). V was pared by 1 base and J by 1 base, with 8 bases between. The CDR3, as DNA: TGCAGTGCTAGAGCCCCGGAGTCCTACGAGCAGTACTTC. As protein: CSARAPESYEQYF.

This sequence joins TRBV6-2 or TRBV6-3 and TRBJ1-6; a weak D match, TRBD1 (5 bases). Per the germline V gene, CDR1 is MNHEY and CDR2 is SVGEGT. This CDR3 contains 16 residues. Trimming removed 0 bases from V and 8 bases from J, with 14 bases in between. The CDR3 DNA reads TGTGCCAGCAGTTACTCGACTGGGGCCGGGGATTCACCCCTCCACTTT. Protein product: CASSYSTGAGDSPLHF.

This chain links TRBV6-5 with TRBJ2-2; maybe TRBD1 (6 bases). The CDR3 sequence is 16 residues long. V lost 3 bases and J lost 0, with 11 bases in between. CDR1 MNHEY and CDR2 SVGAGI come from the germline V gene. CDR3 residues: CASSYGGQPNTGELFF. The CDR3 DNA sequence: TGTGCCAGCAGTTATGGCGGACAGCCGAACACCGGGGAGCTGTTTTTT.

V and J are TRBV21-1 and TRBJ1-2; the D call of TRBD1 is as the table states it, not checked on the DNA. TRBV21-1 is deemed a pseudogene. This CDR3 contains 16 residues. In nucleotides, the CDR3 is TGTGCCAGCAGCACCGATCACCGGGACAGGGGCAAGGGCTACACCTTC. This codes for CASSTDHRDRGKGYTF.

The chain joins TRBV5-1 to TRBJ1-2, with 11 nucleotides matching TRBD1. V was pared by 4 bases and J by 4 bases, with 6 bases of the junction left unmatched. Germline-derived CDR1 and CDR2 are SGHRS and YFSETQ. The CDR3 consists of 15 residues. The CDR3 nucleotides read TGCGCCAGCAGCGACCGGGACAGGGGGACCTATGGCTACACCTTC. Protein product: CASSDRDRGTYGYTF.

The chain uses TRBV5-6 and TRBJ1-5, with D maybe TRBD1 (5 bases). Trimming removed 3 bases from V and 5 bases from J, with 9 bases in between. This CDR3 region has 13 residues. Germline V gene lookup returns CDR1 SGHDT and CDR2 YYEEEE. The CDR3 sequence: CASSSGLYQPQHF. In nucleotides, the CDR3 is TGTGCCAGCAGCTCGGGACTTTATCAGCCCCAGCATTTT.

The chain employs TRBV20-1 and TRBJ1-2; a weak D match, TRBD1 (6 bases). The CDR3 is 13 residues long. In germline, CDR1 is DFQATT, CDR2 SNEGSKA (reference sequence). V was pared by 5 bases and J by 0 bases, with 10 bases between. CDR3 residues: CSAWGRANYGYTF. CDR3 in DNA: TGCAGTGCTTGGGGGCGAGCTAACTATGGCTACACCTTC.

The genes are TRBV7-9 and TRBJ2-1, with no clear D. Per germline, CDR1 SEHNR and CDR2 FQNEAQ (reference sequence). Trimming pared 3 bases from V and 6 bases from J, leaving 9 bases between. The CDR3 runs 13 residues. CDR3 bases: TGTGCCAGCAGCTTTCCCGGCCTCAATGAGCAGTTCTTC. The encoded protein is CASSFPGLNEQFF.

This clonotype was detected a few times. The rearrangement links TRBV6-4 to TRBJ2-3, with 12 bases identical to TRBD2. CDR3 length: 14 amino acids. The germline V gene encodes CDR1 MRHNA and CDR2 SNTAGT. The V segment lost 4 bases and the J segment 4 bases; nucleotides outside the gene matches: 0. The CDR3 DNA follows: TGTGCCAGCAGTGGGACTAGCGGGGCAGATACGCAGTATTTT. This translates into CASSGTSGADTQYF.

CDR3 residues: CASSMGLTEAFF. Here the CDR3 DNA reads TGTGCCAGTAGTATGGGCCTCACTGAAGCTTTCTTT. The V gene is TRBV19, the J gene TRBJ1-1; no clear D gene. Trimming left V 3 bases short and J 4 bases short, with 6 bases between. CDR3 length equals 12 residues. Germline V CDR1 and CDR2: LNHDA, SQIVND (reference sequence).

The V call is TRBV6-1, the J call TRBJ2-6; D possibly uses TRBD1 or TRBD2 (6 bases each). Germline CDR1 MNHNS, CDR2 SASEGT. The CDR3 covers 16 residues. The V end was cut by 1 base, the J end by 4 bases, with 11 bases between. CDR3 coding DNA: TGTGCCAGCAGTGAAGGAGGGGGGCTCGGGGCCAACGTCCTGACTTTC. This sequence encodes CASSEGGGLGANVLTF.

The chain carries TRBV11-1 and TRBJ2-7; D is perhaps TRBD1 (6 bases). Germline V gene data show CDR1 as SGHAT and CDR2 as FQDESV (reference sequence). The CDR3 extends over 14 amino acids. V was pared by 2 bases and J by 2 bases, with 10 bases between. The CDR3 reads CASSLQGSAYEQYF. The CDR3 region has the DNA TGTGCCAGCAGCTTACAGGGGTCAGCCTACGAGCAGTACTTC.

The chain links TRBV12-3 or TRBV12-4 to TRBJ2-1, with D unclear. Trimming left V 6 bases short and J 0 bases short, with 15 bases between. The CDR3 is 16 residues long. CDR3 in amino acids: CASSSKWIPSYNEQFF. The CDR3, as DNA: TGTGCCAGCAGCTCGAAATGGATCCCCTCCTACAATGAGCAGTTCTTC.